The clone carrying this T cell receptor beta chain was observed a few times. Its cognate antigen is unknown. The data derive from a study of T-cell memory formation after mild COVID-19. Whole-study findings and limits: Shrinking CD4+ clones were chiefly CM and EM; CD8+ ones were chiefly EMRA. Pre-infection memory held some responding clones, suggesting pre-existing cross-reactive T cells responded.

The V and J ends lost 1 base and 10 bases respectively, with 17 bases between them. CDR3 length equals 16 residues. From 5'RACE with constant-segment primers came TCR alpha and TCR beta cDNA libraries that carried sample barcodes and UMIs. One entry per CDR3 protein, called by TCRdb with MiXCR from the 5' RACE reads. This sample has 300,000 or so distinct CDR3 sequences, with 15% to 20% found just once. The receptor was isolated from a young man who had mild COVID-19 (a few samples of this study predate the infection). Cell type and time point are not known. The chain links TRBV12-3 or TRBV12-4 to TRBJ1-6; D gene uncertain. The sample was PBMCs or a T cell subset sorted from them (not recorded which). CDR3 loop: CASSLESRSVGSPLHF. CDR3 nucleotides: TGTGCCAGCAGTTTAGAGTCTCGGTCAGTAGGCTCACCCCTCCACTTT.